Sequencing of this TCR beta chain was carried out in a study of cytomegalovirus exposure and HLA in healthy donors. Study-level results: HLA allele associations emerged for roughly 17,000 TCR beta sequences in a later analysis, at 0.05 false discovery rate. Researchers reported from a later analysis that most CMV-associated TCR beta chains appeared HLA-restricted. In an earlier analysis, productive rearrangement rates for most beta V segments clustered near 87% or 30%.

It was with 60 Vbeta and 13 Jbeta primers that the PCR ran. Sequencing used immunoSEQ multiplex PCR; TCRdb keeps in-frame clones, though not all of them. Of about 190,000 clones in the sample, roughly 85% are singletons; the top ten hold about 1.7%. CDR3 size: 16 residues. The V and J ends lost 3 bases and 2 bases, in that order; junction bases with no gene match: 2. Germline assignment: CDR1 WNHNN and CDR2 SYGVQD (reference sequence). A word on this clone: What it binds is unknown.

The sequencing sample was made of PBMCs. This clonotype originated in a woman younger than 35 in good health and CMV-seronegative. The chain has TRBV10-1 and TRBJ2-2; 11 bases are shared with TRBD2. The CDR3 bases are TGCGCCAGCAGTGATGGACTAGCGGGTAACACCGGGGAGCTGTTTTTT. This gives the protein CASSDGLAGNTGELFF.